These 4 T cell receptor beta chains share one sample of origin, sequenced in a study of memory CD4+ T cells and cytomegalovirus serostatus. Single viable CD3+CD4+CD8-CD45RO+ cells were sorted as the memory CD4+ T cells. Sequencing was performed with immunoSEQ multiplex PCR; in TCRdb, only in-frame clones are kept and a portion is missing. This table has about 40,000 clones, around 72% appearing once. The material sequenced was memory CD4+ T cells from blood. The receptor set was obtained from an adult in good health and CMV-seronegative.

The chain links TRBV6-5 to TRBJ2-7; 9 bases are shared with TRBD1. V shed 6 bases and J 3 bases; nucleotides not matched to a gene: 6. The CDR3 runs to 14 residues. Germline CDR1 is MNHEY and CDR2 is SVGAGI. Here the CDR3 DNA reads TGTGCCAGCAGCGCGACAGGGGGGAACTACGAGCAGTACTTC. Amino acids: CASSATGGNYEQYF.

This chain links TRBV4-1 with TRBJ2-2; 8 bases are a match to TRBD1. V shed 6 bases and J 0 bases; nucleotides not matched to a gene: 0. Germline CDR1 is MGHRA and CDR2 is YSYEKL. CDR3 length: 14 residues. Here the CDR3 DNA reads TGCGCCAGCAGACAGGGGGCGAACACCGGGGAGCTGTTTTTT. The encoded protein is CASRQGANTGELFF.

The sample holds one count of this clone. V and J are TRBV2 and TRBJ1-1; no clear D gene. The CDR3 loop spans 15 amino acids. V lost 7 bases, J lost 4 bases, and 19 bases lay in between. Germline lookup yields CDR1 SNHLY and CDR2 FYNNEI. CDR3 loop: CASKRDLRSGTEAFF. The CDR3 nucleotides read TGTGCCAGCAAGAGGGATTTGAGGAGTGGCACTGAAGCTTTCTTT. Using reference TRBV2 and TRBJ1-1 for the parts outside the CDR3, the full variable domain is EPEVTQTPSHQVTQMGQEVILRCVPISNHLYFYWYRQILGQKVEFLVSFYNNEISEKSEIFDDQFSVERPDGSNFTLKIRSTKLEDSAMYFCASKRDLRSGTEAFFGQGTRLTVV.

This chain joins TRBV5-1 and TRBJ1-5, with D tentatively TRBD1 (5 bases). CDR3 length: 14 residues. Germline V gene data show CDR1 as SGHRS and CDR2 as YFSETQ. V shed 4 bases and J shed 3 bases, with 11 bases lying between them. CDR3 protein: CASSRDGDNQPQHF. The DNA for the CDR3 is TGCGCCAGCAGCAGGGACGGGGACAATCAGCCCCAGCATTTT.